Described below is a single TCR beta chain sequence and its context. Its antigen is still unknown. The CDR3 loop spans 15 amino acids. V was cut by 5 bases and J by 6 bases, with 18 bases left in between. Germline V gene data show CDR1 as SGHAT and CDR2 as FQNNGV. This sample was included in a study of shared clonotypes between healthy human individuals. Study conclusions and caveats: The represented genetic and exposure-history diversity was limited by the small number of donors.

Execution of the assay was at deep level. Measured with immunoSEQ multiplex PCR; TCRdb has only the in-frame clones, and not every one. The table lists approximately 980,000 clones, 76% of them singletons, with approximately 1.5% in the top ten. The receptor's source is a man younger than 30 in good health. The sequenced sample was memory CD4+ T cells sorted from blood. Subset in this sample: CD45RA-negative fraction. The chain employs TRBV11-2 and TRBJ2-3; D unclear. The CDR3 coding sequence is TGTGCCAGCAGCCCATCCGGCCGGAGTCAGGATACGCAGTATTTT. This sequence encodes CASSPSGRSQDTQYF.